These 14 T cell receptor beta chains were all obtained from the same sample, sequenced in a study of technical replicates of blood from several donors. Assay: immunoSEQ multiplex PCR; the TCRdb copy retains only in-frame clones and omits some. The top ten clones hold 0.36% of a sample with 75,000 to 95,000 clones, 90% to 97% of them seen once. Source material: T cells isolated from PBMCs. These receptors came from a human donor in good health.

The chain employs TRBV2 and TRBJ2-7; D is undetermined. The CDR3 extends over 13 amino acids. The V end was cut by 0 bases, the J end by 3 bases, with 6 bases between. The germline V gene encodes CDR1 SNHLY and CDR2 FYNNEI. This CDR3 is CASSEASSYEQYF. Written as DNA, the CDR3 is TGTGCCAGCAGTGAAGCATCCAGCTACGAGCAGTACTTC.

The V gene is TRBV6-1, the J gene TRBJ1-2, with D uncertain. The CDR3 runs to 14 residues. Per germline, CDR1 MNHNS and CDR2 SASEGT. Trimming took 6 bases from V and 0 from J, leaving 11 bases between them. The CDR3 spells CASRVGLSNYGYTF. In nucleotides, the CDR3 is TGTGCCAGCAGAGTAGGACTATCTAACTATGGCTACACCTTC.

This rearrangement joins TRBV4-3 to TRBJ2-6; the D is unclear. The germline gives CDR1 LGHNA, CDR2 YSLEER. Trimming removed 4 bases at V and 0 bases at J, with 4 bases between. The CDR3 covers 14 residues. CDR3 DNA sequence: TGCGCCAGCAGCCTAAACTCTGGGGCCAACGTCCTGACTTTC. This codes for CASSLNSGANVLTF.

The chain has TRBV5-6 and TRBJ1-1, with D possibly being TRBD1 (5 bases). V was shortened by 3 bases and J by 13 bases, with 19 bases between the two germline ends. The CDR3 runs 13 residues. Per the germline V gene, CDR1 is SGHDT and CDR2 is YYEEEE. The DNA of the CDR3 is TGTGCCAGCAGCTATCTAGCCGCCGGGGGTGGTTTCTTT. Translation: CASSYLAAGGGFF.

The chain combines TRBV28 with TRBJ2-1, with 8 bases that match TRBD2. Germline V gene sequence: CDR1 MDHEN, CDR2 SYDVKM. CDR3 size: 14 residues. V was pared by 6 bases and J by 4 bases, with 5 bases of the junction left unmatched. The CDR3 region is CASSGLADYNEQFF. The CDR3 DNA is TGTGCCAGCAGCGGACTAGCAGATTACAATGAGCAGTTCTTC.

The chain carries TRBV7-3 and TRBJ1-1; 10 bases line up with TRBD1. Looked up from germline, CDR1 is SGHTA and CDR2 is FQGTGA. This CDR3 spans 16 amino acids. J gave up 5 bases and V 1 base, and 7 bases lay outside the gene matches. The CDR3 coding sequence is TGTGCCAGCAGCTTAAATCTGGGACAGGGGCGAACTGAAGCTTTCTTT. As protein: CASSLNLGQGRTEAFF.

This sequence joins TRBV28 and TRBJ2-1; 11 nucleotides match TRBD2. The CDR3 is 16 residues long. Germline loops: CDR1 MDHEN, CDR2 SYDVKM. V gave up 5 bases and J gave up 3 bases; unmatched junction bases: 6. CDR3 DNA sequence: TGTGCCAGCAGTCTCGCTAGCGGGAGGCTCTACAATGAGCAGTTCTTC. Translation: CASSLASGRLYNEQFF.

V is TRBV28 and J is TRBJ1-2, with 8 bases fitting TRBD1. The germline V gene has CDR1 MDHEN and CDR2 SYDVKM. V dropped 7 bases and J dropped 8; count of bases not matched to a gene: 12. The CDR3 contains 14 residues. The CDR3 bases are TGTGCCAGCATCCAGGTTCAGGGGGCGGGCGGCTACACCTTC. Translation gives CASIQVQGAGGYTF.

The genes are TRBV27 and TRBJ2-5, with D perhaps matching TRBD1 (6 bases). The CDR3 extends over 14 amino acids. The ends were cut back, 3 bases at V and 3 bases at J, with 11 bases in the middle. From germline, CDR1 is MNHEY and CDR2 SMNVEV (reference sequence). CDR3: CASSFLQGKETQYF. The DNA of the CDR3 is TGTGCCAGCAGTTTCCTACAGGGAAAAGAGACCCAGTACTTC.

This chain uses TRBV27 with TRBJ2-1, with TRBD1 identical over 9 bases. This CDR3 is built from 14 residues. The germline V gene encodes CDR1 MNHEY and CDR2 SMNVEV (reference sequence). J gave up 6 bases and V 5 bases, and 5 bases lay outside the gene matches. The CDR3: CASSPDRGANEQFF. As DNA, the CDR3 is TGTGCCAGCAGTCCCGACAGGGGGGCCAATGAGCAGTTCTTC.

This chain connects TRBV5-4 to TRBJ1-4; no reliable D call. Trimming took 1 base from V and 6 from J, leaving 22 bases between them. The CDR3 covers 18 residues. Germline CDR1 SGHNT, CDR2 YYREEE (reference sequence). The CDR3 DNA reads as TGTGCCAGCAGCTTGTTTGGCGGATTTAGGTCACCTGATGAAAAACTGTTTTTT. This gives the protein CASSLFGGFRSPDEKLFF. Complete variable domain (other parts from reference TRBV5-4 and TRBJ1-4): ETGVTQSPTHLIKTRGQQVTLRCSSQSGHNTVSWYQQALGQGPQFIFQYYREEENGRGNFPPRFSGLQFPNYSSELNVNALELDDSALYLCASSLFGGFRSPDEKLFFGSGTQLSVL.

J is TRBJ2-7 and V is TRBV6-5, with 9 bases aligning to TRBD1. The length of the CDR3 is 14 residues. The germline gives CDR1 MNHEY, CDR2 SVGAGI. V lost 5 bases and J lost 4; bases outside the gene matches: 6. This CDR3 reads CASSGQGYNYEQYF. The CDR3 DNA reads TGTGCCAGCAGTGGACAGGGGTATAATTACGAGCAGTACTTC.

This clone has just one count. The V gene is TRBV14, the J gene TRBJ1-1, with D unresolved. In germline, CDR1 is SGHDN, CDR2 FVKESK. Deletions cut 1 base from V and 8 bases from J, with 14 bases between. The CDR3 covers 14 residues. The CDR3 DNA is TGTGCCAGCAGCCAAGCTGTTGTATCTCTAGAAGCTTTCTTT. Translated: CASSQAVVSLEAFF.

The J gene is TRBJ1-5, the V gene TRBV30; D ambiguous. Germline CDR1 and CDR2: GTSNPN and SVGIG (reference sequence). The V and J ends lost 3 bases and 9 bases respectively, with 9 bases between them. CDR3 length equals 11 residues. The CDR3 sequence is CAWSGGGPQHF. The CDR3 region has the DNA TGTGCCTGGAGCGGCGGAGGGCCCCAGCATTTT.